This section outlines one T cell receptor beta chain sequence together with its context. Antigen: not known. The record originates from a study of cytomegalovirus exposure and HLA in healthy donors. Study-level information: Approximately 180 million T cells yielded roughly 120 million unique TCR beta sequences in earlier analysis.

13 Jbeta primers and 60 Vbeta primers were used for the PCR. Clones were read by immunoSEQ multiplex PCR, and TCRdb kept only the in-frame ones, dropping some. The sample has 95,000 or so clones; roughly 79% are singletons. Findings and caveats of the study: With DRB1 most and HLA-C fewest, TCR association rates differed between HLA loci in a later analysis. Within an earlier analysis, most TCR beta V segments proved productive either about 87% or about 30% of the time.

Sequenced input: PBMCs. The clonotype originates from a woman aged 35 to 49 in good health and CMV-seronegative.

CDR3 in DNA: TGTGCCAGCTCAATAGACAGTACTAACACTGAAGCTTTCTTT. Protein sequence: CASSIDSTNTEAFF. V is TRBV18 and J is TRBJ1-1; D is perhaps TRBD1 (5 bases). This CDR3 has 14 amino acids. Germline loops: CDR1 KGHSH, CDR2 LQKENI. V dropped 5 bases and J dropped 2 bases, with 12 bases sitting between them.